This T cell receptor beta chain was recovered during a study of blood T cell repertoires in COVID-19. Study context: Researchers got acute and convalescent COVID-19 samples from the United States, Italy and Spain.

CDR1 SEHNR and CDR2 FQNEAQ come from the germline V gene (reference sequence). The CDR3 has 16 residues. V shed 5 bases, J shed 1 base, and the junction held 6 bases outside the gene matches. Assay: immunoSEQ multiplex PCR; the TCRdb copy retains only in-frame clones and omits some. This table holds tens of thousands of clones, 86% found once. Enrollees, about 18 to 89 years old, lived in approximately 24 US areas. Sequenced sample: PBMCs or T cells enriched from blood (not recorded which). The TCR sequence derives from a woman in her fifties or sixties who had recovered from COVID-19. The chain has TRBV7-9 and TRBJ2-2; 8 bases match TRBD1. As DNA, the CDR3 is TGTGCCAGCAGCCCGCCCGGGACAGGGAACACCGGGGAGCTGTTTTTT. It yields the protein CASSPPGTGNTGELFF.